The TCR beta chain described here comes from a study of monozygotic twins with inflammatory bowel disease. The germline V gene has CDR1 SEHNR and CDR2 FQNEAQ (reference sequence). This CDR3 is 15 amino acids long. Starting material for each TCR library was around 3,500 ng of total RNA. Following a re-call of the 5' RACE reads, TCRdb has one entry per CDR3 protein and lacks DNA. This sample's table has about 440,000 distinct CDR3 sequences. Specimen: blood. The receptor was derived from a human donor with ulcerative colitis or Crohn's disease, or a healthy co-twin of an affected twin (not recorded which). The rearrangement uses TRBV7-9 and TRBJ1-1; as DNA is missing, the TRBD1 call by TCRdb cannot be tested. CDR3 sequence reads: CASSLYGTEETEAFF.